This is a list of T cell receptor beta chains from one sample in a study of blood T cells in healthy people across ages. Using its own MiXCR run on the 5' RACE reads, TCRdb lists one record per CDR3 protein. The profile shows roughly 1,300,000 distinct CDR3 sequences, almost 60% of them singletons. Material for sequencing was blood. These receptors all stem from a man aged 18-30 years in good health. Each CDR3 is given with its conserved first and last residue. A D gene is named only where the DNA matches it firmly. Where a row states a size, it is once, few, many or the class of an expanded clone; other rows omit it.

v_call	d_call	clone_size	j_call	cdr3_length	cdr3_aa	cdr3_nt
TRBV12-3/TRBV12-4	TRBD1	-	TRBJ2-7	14	CASGDRVGSYEQYF	TGTGCCAGCGGGGACAGGGTCGGCTCCTACGAGCAGTACTTC
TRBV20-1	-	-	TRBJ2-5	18	CSARDEAGQPLTGETQYF	TGCAGTGCTAGAGACGAAGCAGGACAACCGTTAACCGGGGAGACCCAGTACTTC
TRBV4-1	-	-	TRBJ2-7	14	CASSQDLGLYEQYF	TGCGCCAGCAGCCAAGATTTAGGCCTCTACGAGCAGTACTTC
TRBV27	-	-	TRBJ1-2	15	CASSHQGRDFYGYTF	TGTGCCAGCAGCCACCAGGGCAGGGATTTCTATGGCTACACCTTC
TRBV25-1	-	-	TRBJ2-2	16	CASSELGDERAGELFF	TGTGCCAGCAGTGAATTAGGGGACGAGAGGGCCGGGGAGCTGTTTTTT
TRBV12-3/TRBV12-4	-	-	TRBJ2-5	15	CASSWGTPNLGTQYF	TGTGCCAGCAGCTGGGGGACCCCAAACTTGGGGACCCAGTACTTC
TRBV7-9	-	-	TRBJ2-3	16	CASNLLDGYSTDTQYF	TGTGCCAGCAACCTCTTGGACGGATATAGCACAGATACGCAGTATTTT
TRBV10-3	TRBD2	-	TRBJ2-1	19	CAISGTGTSGSPVSNEQFF	TGTGCCATCAGTGGTACCGGGACTAGCGGGAGCCCGGTAAGCAATGAGCAGTTCTTC
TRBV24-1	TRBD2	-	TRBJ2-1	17	CATSEETGTSVGNEQFF	TGTGCCACCAGTGAAGAAACCGGGACTAGTGTAGGAAATGAGCAGTTCTTC
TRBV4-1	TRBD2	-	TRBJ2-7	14	CASSQAGGYNEQYF	TGCGCCAGCAGCCAGGCGGGAGGTTACAATGAGCAGTACTTC
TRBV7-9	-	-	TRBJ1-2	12	CAHMEDAYGYTF	TGTGCCCACATGGAGGACGCCTATGGCTACACCTTC
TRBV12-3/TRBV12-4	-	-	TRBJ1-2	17	CASSRGIGGLLKDGYTF	TGTGCCAGCAGTCGGGGGATCGGGGGTTTGTTGAAGGATGGCTACACCTTC
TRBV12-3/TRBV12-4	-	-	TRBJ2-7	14	CASSHGTHSGEQYF	TGTGCCAGCAGTCACGGGACACATTCGGGCGAGCAGTACTTC
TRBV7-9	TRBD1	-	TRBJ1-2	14	CASAGQVSNYGYTF	TGTGCCAGTGCGGGACAGGTATCTAACTATGGCTACACCTTC
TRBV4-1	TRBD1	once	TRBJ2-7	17	CASSQVPQGVTYNEQYF	TGCGCCAGCAGCCAAGTGCCCCAGGGGGTAACCTACAATGAGCAGTACTTC
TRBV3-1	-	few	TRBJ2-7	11	CASSVGREQYF	TGTGCCAGCAGCGTAGGTCGCGAGCAGTACTTC
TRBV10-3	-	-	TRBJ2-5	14	CAISGGSGQETQYF	TGTGCCATCAGTGGAGGCTCAGGCCAAGAGACCCAGTACTTC
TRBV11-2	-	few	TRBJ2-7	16	CASSLGYGGGGHEQYF	TGTGCCAGCAGCTTAGGGTACGGGGGAGGAGGCCACGAGCAGTACTTC
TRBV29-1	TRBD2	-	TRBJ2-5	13	CSAPTSGMETQYF	TGCAGCGCTCCCACTAGCGGGATGGAGACCCAGTACTTC
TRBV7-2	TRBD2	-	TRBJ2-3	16	CASSFGGGASTDTQYF	TGTGCCAGCAGCTTTGGCGGGGGGGCCTCCACAGATACGCAGTATTTT
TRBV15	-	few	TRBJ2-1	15	CATSRRTSSYNEQFF	TGTGCCACCAGCAGAAGGACCAGCTCCTACAATGAGCAGTTCTTC
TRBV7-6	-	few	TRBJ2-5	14	CASSLGGPQETQYF	TGTGCCAGCAGCTTAGGGGGGCCCCAAGAGACCCAGTACTTC
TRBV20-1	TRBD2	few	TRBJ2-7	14	CSAASGGSSYEQYF	TGCAGTGCTGCCAGCGGGGGGAGCTCCTACGAGCAGTACTTC
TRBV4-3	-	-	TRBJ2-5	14	CASSQDLGPETQYF	TGCGCCAGCAGCCAAGATCTGGGCCCAGAGACCCAGTACTTC
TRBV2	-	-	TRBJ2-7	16	CASSDGIAGITYEQYF	TGTGCCAGCAGTGATGGGATTGCAGGAATAACCTACGAGCAGTACTTC
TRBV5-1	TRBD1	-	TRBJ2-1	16	CASSFQGTGGGNEQFF	TGCGCCAGCAGCTTCCAAGGGACAGGGGGAGGGAATGAGCAGTTCTTC
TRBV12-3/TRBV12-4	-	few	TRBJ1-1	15	CASSLGWQGNTEAFF	TGTGCCAGCAGTTTAGGTTGGCAGGGGAACACTGAAGCTTTCTTT
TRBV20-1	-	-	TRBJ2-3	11	CSAMRADTQYF	TGCAGTGCTATGAGAGCAGATACGCAGTATTTT
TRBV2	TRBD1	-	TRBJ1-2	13	CASSWDSPFGYTF	TGTGCCAGCAGCTGGGACAGCCCGTTTGGCTACACCTTC
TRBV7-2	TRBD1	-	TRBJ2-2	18	CASSLDRGGGGNTGEPFF	TGTGCCAGCAGCTTGGACAGGGGCGGCGGAGGGAACACCGGGGAGCCGTTTTTT
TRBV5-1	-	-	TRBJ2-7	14	CASSKPRQFHEQYF	TGCGCCAGCAGCAAACCACGACAATTCCATGAGCAGTACTTC
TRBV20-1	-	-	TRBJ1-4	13	CSAMTGGREKLFF	TGCAGTGCAATGACTGGGGGCAGGGAAAAACTGTTTTTT
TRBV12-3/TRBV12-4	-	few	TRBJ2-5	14	CASSLGPSQETQYF	TGTGCCAGCAGTCTTGGGCCCTCGCAAGAGACCCAGTACTTC
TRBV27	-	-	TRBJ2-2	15	CASSLSKGGIGELFF	TGTGCCAGCAGTTTATCTAAGGGTGGCATCGGGGAGCTGTTTTTT
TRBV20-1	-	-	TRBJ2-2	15	CSARDLEGDTGELFF	TGCAGTGCTAGAGATCTCGAAGGGGACACCGGGGAGCTGTTTTTT
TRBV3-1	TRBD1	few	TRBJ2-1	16	CASSQATGGQYNEQFF	TGTGCCAGCAGCCAAGCCACAGGGGGTCAATACAATGAGCAGTTCTTC
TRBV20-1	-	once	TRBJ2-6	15	CSPTGPSLGANVLTF	TGCAGCCCGACAGGTCCGAGCTTAGGGGCCAACGTCCTGACTTTC
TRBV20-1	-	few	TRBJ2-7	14	CSALFSVGSYEQYF	TGCAGTGCTCTATTTTCGGTAGGCTCCTACGAGCAGTACTTC
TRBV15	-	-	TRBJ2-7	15	CATSRERTATYEQYF	TGTGCCACCAGCAGAGAGAGGACAGCTACCTACGAGCAGTACTTC
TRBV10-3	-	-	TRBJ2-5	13	CAIATSAQETQYF	TGTGCCATCGCGACGAGTGCCCAAGAGACCCAGTACTTC
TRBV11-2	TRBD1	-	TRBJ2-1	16	CASSLDRGLRSYEQFF	TGTGCCAGCAGCTTAGACAGGGGGCTTCGCTCCTACGAGCAGTTCTTC
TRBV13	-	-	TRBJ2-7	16	CASSLNLPAQSYEQYF	TGTGCCAGCAGCTTAAACCTCCCGGCTCAGTCCTACGAGCAGTACTTC
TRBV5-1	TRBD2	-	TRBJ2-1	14	CASQIAGGRYEQFF	TGCGCCAGTCAGATAGCGGGAGGGCGGTATGAGCAGTTCTTC
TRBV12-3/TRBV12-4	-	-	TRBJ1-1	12	CASTPGTSEAFF	TGTGCCAGCACCCCCGGGACGTCAGAAGCTTTCTTT
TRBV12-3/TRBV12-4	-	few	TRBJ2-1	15	CASSLYGSDLDEQFF	TGTGCCAGCAGTTTATACGGGAGTGACCTCGATGAGCAGTTCTTC
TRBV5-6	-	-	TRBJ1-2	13	CASSYGVGSGYTF	TGTGCCAGCAGCTATGGTGTGGGGTCAGGCTACACCTTC
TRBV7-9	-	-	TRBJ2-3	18	CASFSGSGMQWNTDTQYF	TGTGCCAGCTTTTCGGGCAGTGGTATGCAGTGGAACACAGATACGCAGTATTTT
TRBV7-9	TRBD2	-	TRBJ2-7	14	CASSFAGDVYEQYF	TGTGCCAGCAGCTTCGCGGGAGATGTTTACGAGCAGTACTTC